Below are 27 T cell receptor beta chains sequenced from a single sample in a study of blood T cell repertoires in COVID-19. Assay: immunoSEQ multiplex PCR; the TCRdb copy retains only in-frame clones and omits some. Among tens of thousands of clones listed, about 87% were seen once. The specimen was peripheral blood. The receptors were gathered from a human donor in a cohort sampled during active COVID-19. The donor label of this sample is uncertain.

The sample holds a few counts of this clone. This chain links TRBV9 with TRBJ1-6, with 7 nucleotides matching TRBD1. Germline values: CDR1 SGDLS, CDR2 YYNGEE. V lost 3 bases to trimming and J lost 9 bases; unmatched junction nucleotides: 12. The CDR3 totals 16 residues. The DNA for the CDR3 is TGTGCCAGCAGCGACCCTTGGGGACAGATAAGTTCACCCCTCCACTTT. Residues: CASSDPWGQISSPLHF.

The chain combines TRBV6-5 with TRBJ2-7, with 8 bases identical to TRBD1. This CDR3 has 15 amino acids. Germline V gene sequence: CDR1 MNHEY, CDR2 SVGAGI. After removal of 2 bases from V and 13 bases from J, the junction contained 16 bases not matched to a gene. The CDR3 sequence: CASSYTTGVGRALYF. CDR3 DNA sequence: TGTGCCAGCAGTTACACGACAGGGGTTGGTCGAGCACTCTACTTC.

This clone was counted only a few times. The chain joins TRBV10-3 to TRBJ2-1, with 13 nucleotides matching TRBD2. The germline V gene has CDR1 ENHRY and CDR2 SYGVKD. The CDR3 has 16 residues. The trim removed 8 bases at V and 6 bases at J, leaving 10 bases unmatched. DNA of the CDR3: TGTGCCATCGCAGAAGGACTAGCGGGAGTATTCAATGAGCAGTTCTTC. Translated: CAIAEGLAGVFNEQFF.

The chain recombines TRBV28 with TRBJ1-2; D ambiguous. This CDR3 has 14 residues. Germline assignment: CDR1 MDHEN and CDR2 SYDVKM. The ends were cut back, 1 base at V and 6 bases at J, with 12 bases in the middle. DNA of the CDR3: TGTGCCAGCAGTTTATTTATAGAACCAAATGGCTACACCTTC. Protein sequence: CASSLFIEPNGYTF.

This CDR3 is CASSLLQGALKAFF. In nucleotides, the CDR3 is TGTGCCAGCAGTCTACTACAGGGGGCACTAAAAGCTTTCTTT. V is TRBV28 and J is TRBJ1-1; TRBD1 matches 9 bases. The germline gives CDR1 MDHEN, CDR2 SYDVKM. Trimming at V came to 5 bases and at J to 9 bases, leaving 10 bases not matched to a gene. This CDR3 region has 14 residues.

The V and J genes are TRBV24-1 and TRBJ2-1; 9 positions match TRBD2. This CDR3 is built from 16 residues. Germline-derived CDR1 and CDR2 are KGHDR and SFDVKD. Losses at the gene ends were 4 bases for V and 2 bases for J; bases not matched to a gene: 5. The CDR3 spells CATSEAGGPAYNEQFF. The CDR3 DNA reads as TGTGCCACCAGTGAGGCGGGAGGGCCAGCCTACAATGAGCAGTTCTTC.

This chain joins TRBV3-1 (or the pseudogene TRBV3-2) and TRBJ2-2, with 8 bases aligning to TRBD1. Trimming removed 3 bases from V and 5 bases from J; junction bases left unmatched: 11. Germline CDR1 LGHDT, CDR2 YNNKEL (reference sequence). The CDR3 consists of 17 residues. CDR3 DNA: TGTGCCAGCAGCCAGAGGACAGGGTTGAGAGGAACCGGGGAGCTGTTTTTT. Protein: CASSQRTGLRGTGELFF.

This clone was seen only a few times. The rearrangement uses TRBV6-1 and TRBJ2-7; TRBD1 is a possible D gene (6 bases). V was trimmed by 1 base and J by 1 base, leaving 8 bases between them. Germline CDR1 and CDR2: MNHNS and SASEGT. This CDR3 contains 14 residues. The CDR3 nucleotides read TGTGCCAGCAGTGAAGTAGGACAGTCCTACGAGCAGTACTTC. Its protein is CASSEVGQSYEQYF.

V usage is TRBV24-1 and J usage is TRBJ2-5, with a possible D match to TRBD2 (6 bases). The CDR3 is 17 residues long. Germline CDR1 KGHDR, CDR2 SFDVKD. The V end lost 8 bases, the J end lost 4 bases, and 25 bases lay between the germline ends. CDR3 coding DNA: TGTGCCACCACCCCCCACCGTGTGCGGGGCGCAGCAGAGACCCAGTACTTC. Its translation is CATTPHRVRGAAETQYF.

The V and J genes are TRBV5-4 and TRBJ2-7, with a possible D match to TRBD1 (6 bases). The germline V and J ends were trimmed by 4 bases and 4 bases, with 12 bases remaining between them. The germline V gene encodes CDR1 SGHNT and CDR2 YYREEE (reference sequence). There are 13 residues in the CDR3. The CDR3 sequence: CASSHGQRYEQYF. The CDR3 DNA follows: TGTGCCAGCAGCCACGGACAGCGGTACGAGCAGTACTTC.

The V and J genes are TRBV15 and TRBJ2-7; D may be TRBD2 (6 bases). Germline-derived CDR1 and CDR2 are LNHNV and YYDKDF (reference sequence). Between the trimmed V and J ends, which lost 0 bases and 3 bases, there was a span of 12 bases. This CDR3 is 15 amino acids long. CDR3 in DNA: TGTGCCACCAGCAGAGATCAGGCGGGGCTCTACGAGCAGTACTTC. Protein sequence: CATSRDQAGLYEQYF.

CDR3 in DNA: TGTGCCAGCAGTCTCCCCTTGACAGGGGTCGATGGCTACACCTTC. It specifies CASSLPLTGVDGYTF. This chain connects TRBV28 to TRBJ1-2; 8 positions match TRBD1. J was trimmed by 6 bases and V by 5 bases; bases with no gene match: 11. CDR1 and CDR2 from the germline V gene are MDHEN and SYDVKM. The CDR3 totals 15 residues.

This clone has just a few counts. V is TRBV4-1 and J is TRBJ2-1, with D perhaps matching TRBD1 (6 bases). Trimming took 8 bases from V and 0 from J, leaving 11 bases between them. The CDR3 runs to 14 residues. CDR1 MGHRA and CDR2 YSYEKL come from the germline V gene. CDR3 sequence reads: CASARGSSYNEQFF. The DNA of the CDR3 is TGCGCCAGCGCAAGGGGGAGCTCCTACAATGAGCAGTTCTTC.

The V and J genes are TRBV7-9 and TRBJ1-4, with no clear D. This CDR3 has 13 residues. V dropped 5 bases and J dropped 8 bases, with 12 bases sitting between them. Per the germline V gene, CDR1 is SEHNR and CDR2 is FQNEAQ (reference sequence). For the CDR3, the DNA is TGTGCCAGCAGCCGTGGGGAGGGCGAAAAACTGTTTTTT. Translating it yields CASSRGEGEKLFF.

The rearrangement joins TRBV5-6 to TRBJ1-2; 8 bases match TRBD1. CDR1 SGHDT and CDR2 YYEEEE come from the germline V gene. The CDR3 totals 14 residues. V dropped 0 bases and J dropped 3; count of bases not matched to a gene: 1. CDR3 residues: CASSLGTGHYGYTF. As DNA, the CDR3 is TGTGCCAGCAGCTTGGGGACAGGGCACTATGGCTACACCTTC.

J is TRBJ2-1 and V is TRBV2, with a possible D match to TRBD2 (6 bases). The CDR3 totals 16 residues. Germline CDR1 is SNHLY and CDR2 is FYNNEI. Trimming took off 5 bases at V and 8 bases at J, with 22 bases between the two ends. CDR3 sequence (DNA): TGTGCCAGCAGTACGGTTTTAGGAGGGAGAATCCATGAGCAGTTCTTC. Amino acids: CASSTVLGGRIHEQFF.

This clone was seen only once. The chain combines TRBV7-3 with TRBJ2-2; 7 nucleotides agree with TRBD1. The junction had 2 bases not matched to a gene; V was cut back by 5 bases and J by 2 bases. This CDR3 comprises 14 residues. The V gene's germline CDR1 is SGHTA and CDR2 FQGTGA. CDR3 loop: CASSRDSNTGELFF. The CDR3 bases are TGTGCCAGCAGCCGGGACAGTAACACCGGGGAGCTGTTTTTT.

The J gene is TRBJ2-7, the V gene TRBV11-2; D not resolved. The CDR3 runs 13 residues. Germline CDR1 reads SGHAT; CDR2 reads FQNNGV. V gave up 5 bases and J gave up 1 base, with 9 bases separating them. The CDR3 loop reads CASSLPSSYEQYF. The CDR3 nucleotides read TGTGCCAGCAGCCTACCTAGTTCCTACGAGCAGTACTTC.

This rearrangement joins TRBV7-3 to TRBJ2-1; D is possibly TRBD2 (6 bases). The CDR3 sequence is 15 residues long. Germline V lookup: CDR1 SGHTA, CDR2 FQGTGA. The germline V and J ends were trimmed by 5 bases and 7 bases, with 18 bases remaining between them. CDR3 region: CASSTLPGEVNEQFF. The CDR3 bases are TGTGCCAGCAGCACTTTACCGGGAGAGGTTAATGAGCAGTTCTTC.

The chain has TRBV28 and TRBJ2-7; maybe TRBD2 (6 bases). This CDR3 has 15 amino acids. Germline V CDR1 and CDR2: MDHEN, SYDVKM. V dropped 5 bases and J dropped 2 bases, with 16 bases sitting between them. This chain's CDR3 is CASSDTSRPPYEQYF. Written as DNA, the CDR3 is TGTGCCAGCAGTGACACTAGCCGACCCCCCTACGAGCAGTACTTC.

V is TRBV6-6 and J is TRBJ1-6, with D unclear. CDR3 length: 15 amino acids. Germline V gene sequence: CDR1 MNHNY, CDR2 SVGAGI (reference sequence). V lost 5 bases and J 3 bases, leaving 11 bases between the germline ends. CDR3 sequence (DNA): TGTGCCAGCAGTAAACAGACAAGCTATAATTCACCCCTCCACTTT. The encoded protein is CASSKQTSYNSPLHF.

The CDR3 DNA sequence: TGTGCCAGCAGCCCCCCAGGGGGCGCGCGGGCCAATGAGCAGTTCTTC. Residues: CASSPPGGARANEQFF. This sequence joins TRBV3-1 (or the pseudogene TRBV3-2) and TRBJ2-1, with TRBD1 identical over 8 bases. The V gene end was trimmed by 4 bases and the J gene end by 6 bases; junction bases not matched to a gene: 11. Germline CDR1 and CDR2: LGHDT and YNNKEL (reference sequence). This CDR3 region has 16 residues.

The chain is built from TRBV10-3 and TRBJ2-3; D might be TRBD1 (6 bases). Germline lookup yields CDR1 ENHRY and CDR2 SYGVKD. CDR3 length equals 17 residues. Trimming stripped 6 bases from V and 4 bases from J, with 23 bases between. Here the CDR3 DNA reads TGTGCCATCAGGGATATTCCCGGGACAAGAGAGTCAGATACGCAGTATTTT. Translation: CAIRDIPGTRESDTQYF.

This clone has only a few counts. The chain couples TRBV24-1 to TRBJ1-2, with D unresolved. The CDR3 runs 12 residues. Germline V gene data show CDR1 as KGHDR and CDR2 as SFDVKD. Trimming took off 3 bases at V and 10 bases at J, with 11 bases between the two ends. CDR3 sequence: CATSDQFSPYTF. CDR3 DNA: TGTGCCACCAGTGATCAGTTCTCACCCTACACCTTC.

This clone was picked up one time. The V call is TRBV7-3, the J call TRBJ1-6; tentative D call: TRBD1 (6 bases). There are 16 residues in the CDR3. Germline-derived CDR1 and CDR2 are SGHTA and FQGTGA. V shed 1 base and J shed 0 bases, with 7 bases lying between them. CDR3 sequence reads: CASSLRGGSYNSPLHF. The CDR3 DNA is TGTGCCAGCAGCTTAAGAGGGGGCTCCTATAATTCACCCCTCCACTTT.

The rearrangement joins TRBV2 to TRBJ2-2; 8 nucleotides align to TRBD2. CDR1 and CDR2 from the germline V gene are SNHLY and FYNNEI. This CDR3 comprises 18 residues. Germline trimming cut 4 bases from V and 3 bases from J; bases unmatched to any gene: 13. CDR3 amino acids: CASSVQRERVWDTGELFF. The CDR3 DNA is TGTGCCAGCAGTGTTCAGCGGGAGAGGGTTTGGGACACCGGGGAGCTGTTTTTT.

The chain links TRBV7-2 to TRBJ2-7; 7 nucleotides agree with TRBD1. The CDR3 runs to 15 residues. Germline CDR1 and CDR2: SGHTA and FQGNSA. V lost 1 base to trimming and J lost 3 bases; unmatched junction nucleotides: 6. CDR3 amino acids: CASSLEGQSFYEQYF. In DNA form, the CDR3 reads TGTGCCAGCAGCTTAGAGGGACAGAGTTTCTACGAGCAGTACTTC.